The present T cell receptor (beta chain) was sequenced within a study of shared clonotypes between healthy human individuals. Study details: The composition of the donors was a couple of women and three men aged 18 to 49. Findings of the study overall: Among a handful of donors, approximately 5% of naive CD4 clonotypes were found in common. Only blood underwent sampling, and tissue repertoires likely differ.

Profiled with immunoSEQ multiplex PCR; TCRdb holds only in-frame clones, not every one. The repertoire holds some 1,100,000 clones, around 82% seen once, with approximately 0.5% in the top ten. Naive CD45RA+ and memory CD45RA-negative subsets were split from CD4+ cells. On this clone: Its specificity is unknown.

The CDR3 is 15 residues long. CDR1 is SGDLS and CDR2 is YYNGEE in the germline V gene. V was shortened by 0 bases and J by 8 bases, with 14 bases between the two germline ends. This receptor was taken from a man between 18 and 29 years old in good health. Some clones in this sample may be carry-over from other donors' samples. The genes are TRBV9 and TRBJ2-2, with D maybe TRBD1 (7 bases). Sequencing used memory CD4+ T cells from PBMCs. Noted subset: CD45RA-negative fraction. The CDR3 sequence is CASSVDPRGEGELFF. The DNA for the CDR3 is TGTGCCAGCAGCGTAGACCCCAGGGGGGAAGGGGAGCTGTTTTTT.